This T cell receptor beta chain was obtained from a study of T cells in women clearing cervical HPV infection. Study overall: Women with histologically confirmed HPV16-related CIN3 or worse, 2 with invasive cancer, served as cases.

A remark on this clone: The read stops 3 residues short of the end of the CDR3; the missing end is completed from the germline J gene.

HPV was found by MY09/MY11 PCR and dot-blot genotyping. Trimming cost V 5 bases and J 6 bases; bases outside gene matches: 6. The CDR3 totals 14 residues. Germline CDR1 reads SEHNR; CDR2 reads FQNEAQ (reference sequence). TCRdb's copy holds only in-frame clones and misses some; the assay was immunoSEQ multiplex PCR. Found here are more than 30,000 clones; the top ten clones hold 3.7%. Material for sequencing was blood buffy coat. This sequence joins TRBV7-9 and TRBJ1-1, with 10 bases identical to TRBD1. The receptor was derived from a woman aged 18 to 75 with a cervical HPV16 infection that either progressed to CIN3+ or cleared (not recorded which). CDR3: CASSPPGQGAEAFF. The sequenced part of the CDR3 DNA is TGTGCCAGCAGCCCCCCAGGACAGGGGGCTGAA.